The clone carrying this TCR beta chain is a singleton in its sample. This specimen comes from a study of blood T cell repertoires in COVID-19. Across the whole study: Collection of acute and convalescent COVID-19 samples took place in the United States, Italy and Spain. PBMCs, B-cell-depleted T cells, or T cells provided the cDNA or gDNA that made up the material.

Original analysis: Estimation of nucleated cell counts relied on the amplification of reference gene primers. The method was immunoSEQ multiplex PCR; TCRdb's version includes in-frame clones alone and lacks a portion of them. That table gives V, J and clone size, and the DNA gave D and trimming. Of 130,000 to 150,000 clones detected, roughly 85% appear once; the ten largest clones hold approximately 3.6%. Germline lookup yields CDR1 DFQATT and CDR2 SNEGSKA (reference sequence). This CDR3 is 11 amino acids long. The ends were cut back, 4 bases at V and 2 bases at J, with 6 bases in the middle. The source of this sequence is a man between 60 and 75 years old with acute or convalescent COVID-19. This rearrangement joins TRBV20-1 to TRBJ2-7, with D unclear. Sequencing used peripheral blood. The CDR3 DNA is TGCAGTGCTACAACAGCCTACGAGCAGTACTTC. It encodes CSATTAYEQYF.